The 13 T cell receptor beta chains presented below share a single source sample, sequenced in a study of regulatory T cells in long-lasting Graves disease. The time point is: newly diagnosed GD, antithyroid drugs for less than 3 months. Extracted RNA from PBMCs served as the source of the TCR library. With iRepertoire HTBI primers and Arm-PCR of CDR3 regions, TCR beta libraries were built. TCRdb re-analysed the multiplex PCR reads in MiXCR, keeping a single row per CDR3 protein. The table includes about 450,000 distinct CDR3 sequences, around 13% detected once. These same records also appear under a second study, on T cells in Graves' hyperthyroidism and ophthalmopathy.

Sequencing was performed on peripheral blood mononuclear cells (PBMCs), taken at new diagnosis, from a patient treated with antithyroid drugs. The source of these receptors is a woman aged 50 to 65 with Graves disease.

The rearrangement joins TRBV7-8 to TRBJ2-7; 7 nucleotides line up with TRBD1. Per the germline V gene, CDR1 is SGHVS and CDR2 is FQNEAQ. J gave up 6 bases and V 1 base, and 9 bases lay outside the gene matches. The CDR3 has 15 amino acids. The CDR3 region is CASSLGSQGEVEQYF. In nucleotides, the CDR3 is TGTGCCAGCAGCTTAGGTTCGCAGGGGGAAGTCGAGCAGTACTTC. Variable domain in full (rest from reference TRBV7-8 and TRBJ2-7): GAGVSQSPRYKVAKRGQDVALRCDPISGHVSLFWYQQALGQGPEFLTYFQNEAQLDKSGLPSDRFFAERPEGSVSTLKIQRTQQEDSAVYLCASSLGSQGEVEQYFGPGTRLTVT.

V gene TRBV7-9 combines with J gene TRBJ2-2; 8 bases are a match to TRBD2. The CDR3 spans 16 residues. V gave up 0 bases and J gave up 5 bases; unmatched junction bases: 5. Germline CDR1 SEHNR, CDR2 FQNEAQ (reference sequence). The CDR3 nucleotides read TGTGCCAGCAGCTTAGCAGCGGGAGAAAATACCGGGGAGCTGTTTTTT. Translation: CASSLAAGENTGELFF.

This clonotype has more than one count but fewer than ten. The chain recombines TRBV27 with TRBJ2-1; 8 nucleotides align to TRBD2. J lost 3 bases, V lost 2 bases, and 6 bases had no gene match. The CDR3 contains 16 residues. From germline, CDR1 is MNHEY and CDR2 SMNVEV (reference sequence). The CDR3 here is CASSLGRLAFYNEQFF. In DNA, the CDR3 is TGTGCCAGCAGTTTAGGTCGACTAGCGTTCTACAATGAGCAGTTCTTC.

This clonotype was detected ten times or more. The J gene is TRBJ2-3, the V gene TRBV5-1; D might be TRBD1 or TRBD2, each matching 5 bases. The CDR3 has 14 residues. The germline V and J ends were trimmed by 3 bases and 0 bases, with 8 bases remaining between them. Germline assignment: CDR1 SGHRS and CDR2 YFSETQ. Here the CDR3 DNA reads TGCGCCAGCAGCTCGGGACCCAGCACAGATACGCAGTATTTT. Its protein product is CASSSGPSTDTQYF.

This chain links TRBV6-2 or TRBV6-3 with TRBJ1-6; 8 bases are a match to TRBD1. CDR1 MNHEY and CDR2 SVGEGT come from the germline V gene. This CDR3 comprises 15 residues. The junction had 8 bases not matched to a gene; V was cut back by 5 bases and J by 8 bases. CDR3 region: CASSEGRGLYSPLHF. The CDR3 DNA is TGTGCCAGCAGTGAAGGCAGGGGGCTCTATTCACCCCTCCACTTT.

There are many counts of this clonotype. DNA for the CDR3: TGTGCCAGCAGTTTATCGAACAGGGGGTATCAGCCCCAGCATTTT. Amino acids: CASSLSNRGYQPQHF. The V call is TRBV27, the J call TRBJ1-5, with 8 bases that match TRBD1. Germline V gene data show CDR1 as MNHEY and CDR2 as SMNVEV (reference sequence). The J segment lost 5 bases and the V segment lost 0 bases, leaving 3 bases of the junction unmatched. CDR3 size: 15 residues.

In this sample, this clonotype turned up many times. The CDR3 DNA sequence: TGTGCCAGCAGTTTCCAACTTGGCGATACGCAGTATTTT. Translating it yields CASSFQLGDTQYF. The gene calls are TRBV12-3 or TRBV12-4 and TRBJ2-3; D call uncertain. Trimming removed 3 bases from V and 6 bases from J, with 10 bases in between. This CDR3 is 13 amino acids long.

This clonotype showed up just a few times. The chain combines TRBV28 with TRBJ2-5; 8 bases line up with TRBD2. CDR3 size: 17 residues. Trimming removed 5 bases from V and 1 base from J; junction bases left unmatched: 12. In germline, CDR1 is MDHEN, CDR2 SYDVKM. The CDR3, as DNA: TGTGCCAGCAGTCGCCTGTTAGCGGGGACCCTCCAAGAGACCCAGTACTTC. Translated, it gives CASSRLLAGTLQETQYF.

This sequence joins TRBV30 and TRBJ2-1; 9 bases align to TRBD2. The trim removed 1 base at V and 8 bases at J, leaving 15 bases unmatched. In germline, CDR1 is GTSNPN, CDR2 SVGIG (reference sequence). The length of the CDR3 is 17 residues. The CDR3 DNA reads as TGTGCCTGGAGTGGAGCCGTCGGGACTAGCTTATACGATGAGCAGTTCTTC. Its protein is CAWSGAVGTSLYDEQFF.

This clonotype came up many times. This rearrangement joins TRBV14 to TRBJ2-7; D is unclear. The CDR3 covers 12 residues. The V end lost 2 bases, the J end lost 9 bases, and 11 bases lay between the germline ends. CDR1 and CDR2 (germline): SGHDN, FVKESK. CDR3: CASSQLHPRQYF. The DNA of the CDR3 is TGTGCCAGCAGCCAACTTCATCCCCGGCAGTACTTC.

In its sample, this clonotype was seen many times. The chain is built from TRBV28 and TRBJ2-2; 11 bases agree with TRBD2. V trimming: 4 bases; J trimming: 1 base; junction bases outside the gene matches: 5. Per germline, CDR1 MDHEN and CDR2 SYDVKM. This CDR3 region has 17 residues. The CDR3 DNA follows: TGTGCCAGCAGTTCCCCCGGGACTAGCGGGAACACCGGGGAGCTGTTTTTT. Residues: CASSSPGTSGNTGELFF. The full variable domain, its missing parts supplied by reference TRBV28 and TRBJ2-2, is DVKVTQSSRYLVKRTGEKVFLECVQDMDHENMFWYRQDPGLGLRLIYFSYDVKMKEKGDIPEGYSVSREKKERFSLILESASTNQTSMYLCASSSPGTSGNTGELFFGEGSRLTVL.

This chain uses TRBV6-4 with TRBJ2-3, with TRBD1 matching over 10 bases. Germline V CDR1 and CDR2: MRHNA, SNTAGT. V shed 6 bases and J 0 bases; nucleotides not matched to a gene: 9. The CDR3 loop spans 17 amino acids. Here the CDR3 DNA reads TGTGCCAGCAGCGCCGGGACAGGGGTAGAGAGCACAGATACGCAGTATTTT. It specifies CASSAGTGVESTDTQYF.

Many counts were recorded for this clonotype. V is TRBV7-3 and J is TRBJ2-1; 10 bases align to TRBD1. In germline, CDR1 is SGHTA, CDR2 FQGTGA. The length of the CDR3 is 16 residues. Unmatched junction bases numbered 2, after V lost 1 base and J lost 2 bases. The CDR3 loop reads CASSLSGTGAYNEQFF. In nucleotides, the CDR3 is TGTGCCAGCAGCTTAAGCGGGACAGGGGCCTACAATGAGCAGTTCTTC.